Here is one T cell receptor (beta chain) with its context. Its antigen is still unknown. The entry originates in a study of blood T cells in healthy people across ages. Study-level points and caveats: The study found more naive CD4+ cells and higher diversity in long-lived than aged donors.

V was clipped by 3 bases and J by 1 base; unmatched bases: 3. Germline CDR1 is MGHRA and CDR2 is YSYEKL. This CDR3 spans 16 amino acids. A sample-barcoded 5' primer and a J-beta primer mix were used in a second PCR of roughly 6 to 11 cycles. TCRdb re-derived calls from the 5' RACE reads in MiXCR, one entry per CDR3 protein. In the table there are 910,000 or so distinct CDR3 sequences, roughly 51% of which are singletons. This rearrangement joins TRBV4-1 to TRBJ2-7; 13 nucleotides match TRBD2. The sample was blood. This TCR was recovered from a woman aged 55-69 years in good health. The chain's CDR3 is CASSHLLAGGSYEQYF. The CDR3 region has the DNA TGCGCCAGCAGCCACCTACTAGCGGGAGGGTCCTACGAGCAGTACTTC.